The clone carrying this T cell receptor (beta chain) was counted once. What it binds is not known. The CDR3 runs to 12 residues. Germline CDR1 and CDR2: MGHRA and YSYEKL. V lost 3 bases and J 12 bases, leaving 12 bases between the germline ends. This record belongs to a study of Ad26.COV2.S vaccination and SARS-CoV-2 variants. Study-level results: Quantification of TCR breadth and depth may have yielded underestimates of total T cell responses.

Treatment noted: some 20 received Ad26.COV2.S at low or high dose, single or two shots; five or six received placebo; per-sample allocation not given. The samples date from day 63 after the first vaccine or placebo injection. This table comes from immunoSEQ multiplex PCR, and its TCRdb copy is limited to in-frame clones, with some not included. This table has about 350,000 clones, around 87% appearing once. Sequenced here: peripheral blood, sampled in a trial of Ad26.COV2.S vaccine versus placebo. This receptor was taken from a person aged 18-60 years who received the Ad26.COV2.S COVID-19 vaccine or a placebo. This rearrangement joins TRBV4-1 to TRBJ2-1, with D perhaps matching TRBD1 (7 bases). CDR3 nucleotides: TGCGCCAGCAGCCAGAACAGGGGAGGGCAGTTCTTC. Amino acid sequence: CASSQNRGGQFF.